This TCR beta chain emerged from a study of immune heterogeneity within non-small cell lung tumors. Study background: With respect to histology, the tumors encompassed several squamous cell carcinomas, 9 to 10 non-squamous carcinomas and 1 not otherwise specified.

TCRs were amplified from roughly 650 ng gDNA of bulk tumor per sample. Collection of several biopsies per primary tumor, spaced far apart, took place during surgery. Before undergoing curative surgery, patients had newly diagnosed non-small cell lung cancer that was untreated. A total of about 15 patients with newly diagnosed non-small cell lung cancer, all of whom were undergoing surgery with curative intent, made up the donors. Broader study findings: A moderate but significant correlation was found, linking local T-cell clonality with local tumor mutational burden (R approximately 0.36). Site-unique high-frequency clones occurred alongside identical dominant CDR3 beta clonotypes that recurred across tumor sites within a patient.

It was with 32 V and 13 J primers that multiplex PCR amplified TCR beta CDR3. In TCRdb, the multiplex PCR reads were re-called with MiXCR into one record per CDR3 protein. The sample carries 8,000 to 11,000 distinct CDR3 sequences, around a sixth recorded once. Germline V gene lookup returns CDR1 SGHVS and CDR2 FNYEAQ. The V gene lost 0 bases and the J gene lost 1 base, with 12 bases spanning the gap. CDR3 length: 17 residues. This clonotype is medium-sized by share. The antigen is undetermined. Sequencing was carried out using lung tumor tissue. The clonotype was recovered from a man between 35 and 55 years old with non-small cell lung cancer. The V and J genes are TRBV7-6 and TRBJ2-2; no clear D. CDR3 bases: TGTGCCAGCAGCTTAGCGTTGGCGGAACAGAACACCGGGGAGCTGTTTTTT. Its translation is CASSLALAEQNTGELFF.